This TCR beta chain emerged from a study of T cells after yellow fever vaccination. Study-wide context: With SMART-Seq v4 Ultra Low Input, the fractions containing low cell numbers were prepared.

The study made its TCR cDNA through 5'RACE template switching. That step introduced a universal primer site along with UMIs. TCRdb recomputed calls from the 5' RACE reads with MiXCR, one row per CDR3 protein. The data show a few hundred thousand distinct CDR3 sequences, more than 9% seen once. With regard to this clonotype: Its antigen remains unidentified.

Study outcomes and limitations: Weaker in magnitude, the secondary response showed a faster peak on day 5 versus 15. Shared CD4/CD8 clonotypes were a small share, likely from convergent recombination.

CDR3 size: 16 residues. Trimming removed 6 bases at V and 7 bases at J, with 21 bases between. Germline CDR1 and CDR2: MGHRA and YSYEKL. V and J are TRBV4-1 and TRBJ2-2; D uncertain. The clonotype comes from a young man who received the YFV17D yellow fever vaccine. The specimen comprised PBMCs, sampled on the day of the first yellow fever vaccination. As DNA, the CDR3 is TGCGCCAGCAGTCGGATGCCACGGGCCCCGGGCGGGGAGCTGTTTTTT. Translated, it gives CASSRMPRAPGGELFF.